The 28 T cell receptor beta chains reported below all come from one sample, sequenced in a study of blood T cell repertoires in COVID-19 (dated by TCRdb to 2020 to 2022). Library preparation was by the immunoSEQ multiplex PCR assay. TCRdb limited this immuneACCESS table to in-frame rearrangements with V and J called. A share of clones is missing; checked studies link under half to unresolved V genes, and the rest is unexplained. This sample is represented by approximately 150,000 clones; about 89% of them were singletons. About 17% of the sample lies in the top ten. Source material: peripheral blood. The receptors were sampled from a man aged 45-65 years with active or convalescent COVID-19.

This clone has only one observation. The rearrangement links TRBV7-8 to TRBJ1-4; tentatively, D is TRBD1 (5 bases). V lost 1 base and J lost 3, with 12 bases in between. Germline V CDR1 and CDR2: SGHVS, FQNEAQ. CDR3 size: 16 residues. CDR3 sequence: CASSLGARGSNEKLFF. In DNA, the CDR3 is TGTGCCAGCAGCTTAGGGGCTAGGGGCTCTAATGAAAAACTGTTTTTT.

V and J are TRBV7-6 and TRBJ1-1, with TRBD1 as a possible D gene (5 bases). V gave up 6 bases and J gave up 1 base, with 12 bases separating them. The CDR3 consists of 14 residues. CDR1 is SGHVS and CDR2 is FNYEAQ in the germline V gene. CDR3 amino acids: CASSPGGPNTEAFF. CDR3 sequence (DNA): TGTGCCAGCAGTCCCGGGGGTCCGAACACTGAAGCTTTCTTT.

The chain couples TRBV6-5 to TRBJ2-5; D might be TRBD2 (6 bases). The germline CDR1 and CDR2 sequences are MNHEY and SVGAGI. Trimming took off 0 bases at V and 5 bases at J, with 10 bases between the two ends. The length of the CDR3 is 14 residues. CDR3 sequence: CASSYSGGMETQYF. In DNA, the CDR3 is TGTGCCAGCAGTTACTCTGGCGGGATGGAGACCCAGTACTTC.

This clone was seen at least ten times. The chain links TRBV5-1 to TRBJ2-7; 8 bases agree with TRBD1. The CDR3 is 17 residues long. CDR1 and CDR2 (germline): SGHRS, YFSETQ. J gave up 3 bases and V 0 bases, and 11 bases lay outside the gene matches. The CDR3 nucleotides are TGCGCCAGCAGCTTGGCCGCCCCAGGGGGCACATACTACGAGCAGTACTTC. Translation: CASSLAAPGGTYYEQYF.

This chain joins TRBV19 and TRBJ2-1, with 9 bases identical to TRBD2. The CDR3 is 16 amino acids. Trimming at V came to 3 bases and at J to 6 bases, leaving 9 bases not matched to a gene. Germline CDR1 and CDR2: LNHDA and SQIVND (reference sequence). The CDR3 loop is CASSIPGLAGSNEQFF. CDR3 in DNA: TGTGCCAGTAGTATCCCGGGGCTAGCGGGAAGCAATGAGCAGTTCTTC. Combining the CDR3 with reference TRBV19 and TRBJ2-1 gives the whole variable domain DGGITQSPKYLFRKEGQNVTLSCEQNLNHDAMYWYRQDPGQGLRLIYYSQIVNDFQKGDIAEGYSVSREKKESFPLTVTSAQKNPTAFYLCASSIPGLAGSNEQFFGPGTRLTVL.

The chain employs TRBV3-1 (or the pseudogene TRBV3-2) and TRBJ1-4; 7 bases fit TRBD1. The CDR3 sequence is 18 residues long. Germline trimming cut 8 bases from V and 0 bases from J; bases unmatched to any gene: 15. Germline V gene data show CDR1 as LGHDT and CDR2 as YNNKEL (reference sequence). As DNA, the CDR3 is TGTGCCAGCGGACCGCCGGGACAGCGAGTATCAACTAATGAAAAACTGTTTTTT. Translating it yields CASGPPGQRVSTNEKLFF.

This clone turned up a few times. CDR3 in DNA: TGCGCCAGCAGCCATTTTCCTAGCGGGAGAACGGGTACAACCTACGAGCAGTACTTC. Translation gives CASSHFPSGRTGTTYEQYF. This chain connects TRBV4-1 to TRBJ2-7; 10 bases line up with TRBD2. This CDR3 contains 19 residues. V was pared by 3 bases and J by 2 bases, with 16 bases of the junction left unmatched. In germline, CDR1 is MGHRA, CDR2 YSYEKL.

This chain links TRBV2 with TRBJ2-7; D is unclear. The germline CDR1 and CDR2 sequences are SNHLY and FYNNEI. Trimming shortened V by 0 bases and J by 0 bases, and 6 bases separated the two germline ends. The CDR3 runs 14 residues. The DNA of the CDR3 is TGTGCCAGCAGTGAAGCGACGGGCTCCTACGAGCAGTACTTC. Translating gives CASSEATGSYEQYF.

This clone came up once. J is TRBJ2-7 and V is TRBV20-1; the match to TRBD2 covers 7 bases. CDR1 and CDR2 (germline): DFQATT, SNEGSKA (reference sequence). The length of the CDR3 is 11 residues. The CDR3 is CRGGTGYEQYF. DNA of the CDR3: TGCAGGGGGGGGACTGGCTACGAGCAGTACTTC.

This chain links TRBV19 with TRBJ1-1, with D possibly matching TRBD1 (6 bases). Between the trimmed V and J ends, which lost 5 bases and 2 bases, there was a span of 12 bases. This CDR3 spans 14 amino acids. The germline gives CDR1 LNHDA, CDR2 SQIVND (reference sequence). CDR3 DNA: TGTGCCAGTAGTTTACAGGGACTAAACACTGAAGCTTTCTTT. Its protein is CASSLQGLNTEAFF.

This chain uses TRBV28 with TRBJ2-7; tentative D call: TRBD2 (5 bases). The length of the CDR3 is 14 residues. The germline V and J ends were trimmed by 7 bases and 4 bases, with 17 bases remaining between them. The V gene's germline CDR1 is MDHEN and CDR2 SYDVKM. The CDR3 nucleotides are TGTGCCAGCACACTGAGAGGGAGAGTTTACGAGCAGTACTTC. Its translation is CASTLRGRVYEQYF.

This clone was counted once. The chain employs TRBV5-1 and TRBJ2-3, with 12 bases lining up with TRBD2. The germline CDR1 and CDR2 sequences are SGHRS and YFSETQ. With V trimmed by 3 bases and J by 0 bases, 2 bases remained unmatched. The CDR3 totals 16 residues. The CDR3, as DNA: TGCGCCAGCAGCTGGACTAGCGGGACTAGCACAGATACGCAGTATTTT. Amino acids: CASSWTSGTSTDTQYF.

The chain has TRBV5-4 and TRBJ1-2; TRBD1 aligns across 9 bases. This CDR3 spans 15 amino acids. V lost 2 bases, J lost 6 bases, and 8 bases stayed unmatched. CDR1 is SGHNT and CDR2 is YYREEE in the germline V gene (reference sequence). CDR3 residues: CASSLGSGTGNGYTF. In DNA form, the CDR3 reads TGTGCCAGCAGCTTAGGTTCCGGGACAGGGAATGGCTACACCTTC.

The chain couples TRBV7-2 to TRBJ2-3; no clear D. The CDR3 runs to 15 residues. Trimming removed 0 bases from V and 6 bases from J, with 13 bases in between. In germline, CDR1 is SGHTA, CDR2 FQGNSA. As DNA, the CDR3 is TGTGCCAGCAGCTTAGCCCCGGTAGCTTCCGATACGCAGTATTTT. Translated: CASSLAPVASDTQYF.

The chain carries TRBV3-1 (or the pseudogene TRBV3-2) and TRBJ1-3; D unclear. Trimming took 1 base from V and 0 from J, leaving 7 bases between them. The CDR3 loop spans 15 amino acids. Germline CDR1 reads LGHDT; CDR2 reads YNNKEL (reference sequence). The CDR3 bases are TGTGCCAGCAGCCAAGGAGATCGCTCTGGAAACACCATATATTTT. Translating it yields CASSQGDRSGNTIYF.

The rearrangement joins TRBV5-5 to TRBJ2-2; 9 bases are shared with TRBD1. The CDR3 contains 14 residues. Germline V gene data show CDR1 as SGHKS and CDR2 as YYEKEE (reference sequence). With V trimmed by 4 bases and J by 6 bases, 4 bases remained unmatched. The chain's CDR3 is CASSRTGGPGELFF. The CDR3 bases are TGTGCCAGCAGCCGAACAGGGGGCCCCGGGGAGCTGTTTTTT.

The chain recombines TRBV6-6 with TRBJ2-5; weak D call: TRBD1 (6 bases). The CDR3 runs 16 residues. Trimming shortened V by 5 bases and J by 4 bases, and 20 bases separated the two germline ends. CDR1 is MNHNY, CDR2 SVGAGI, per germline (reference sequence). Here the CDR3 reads CASSVQGPVGSETQYF. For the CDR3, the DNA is TGTGCCAGCAGTGTACAGGGACCGGTGGGGTCAGAGACCCAGTACTTC.

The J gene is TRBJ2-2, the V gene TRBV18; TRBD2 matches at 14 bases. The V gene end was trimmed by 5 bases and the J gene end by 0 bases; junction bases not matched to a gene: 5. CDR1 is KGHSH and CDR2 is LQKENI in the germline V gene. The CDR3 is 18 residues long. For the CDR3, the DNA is TGTGCCAGCTCATCGAGGACTAGCGGGGGGACGAACACCGGGGAGCTGTTTTTT. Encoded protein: CASSSRTSGGTNTGELFF.

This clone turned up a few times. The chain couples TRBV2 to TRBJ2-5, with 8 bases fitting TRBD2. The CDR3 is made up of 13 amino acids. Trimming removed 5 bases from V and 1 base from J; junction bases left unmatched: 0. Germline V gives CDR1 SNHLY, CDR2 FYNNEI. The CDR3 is CASSSGGQETQYF. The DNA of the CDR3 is TGTGCCAGCAGTAGCGGGGGCCAAGAGACCCAGTACTTC.

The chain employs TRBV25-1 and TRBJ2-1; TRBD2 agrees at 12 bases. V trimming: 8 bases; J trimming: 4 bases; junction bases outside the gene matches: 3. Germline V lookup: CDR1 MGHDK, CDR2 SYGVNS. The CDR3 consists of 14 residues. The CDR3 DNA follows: TGTGCCAGCGGACTAGCGGGGAATTACAATGAGCAGTTCTTC. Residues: CASGLAGNYNEQFF. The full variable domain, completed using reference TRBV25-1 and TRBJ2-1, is EADIYQTPRYLVIGTGKKITLECSQTMGHDKMYWYQQDPGMELHLIHYSYGVNSTEKGDLSSESTVSRIRTEHFPLTLESARPSHTSQYLCASGLAGNYNEQFFGPGTRLTVL.

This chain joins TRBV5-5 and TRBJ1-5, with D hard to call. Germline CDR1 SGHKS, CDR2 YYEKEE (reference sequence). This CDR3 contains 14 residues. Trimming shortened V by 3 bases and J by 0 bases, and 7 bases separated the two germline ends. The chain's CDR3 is CASSSIISNQPQHF. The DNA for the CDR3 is TGTGCCAGCAGCTCTATTATTAGCAATCAGCCCCAGCATTTT.

The CDR3 nucleotides are TGCGCCAGCAGCCAAGAGTGGCTAGCGGGGTCAGATACGCAGTATTTT. The encoded protein is CASSQEWLAGSDTQYF. The V call is TRBV4-1, the J call TRBJ2-3; TRBD2 matches at 9 bases. This CDR3 is built from 16 residues. CDR1 is MGHRA, CDR2 YSYEKL, per germline. The ends lost 0 bases at V and 4 bases at J; junction bases unmatched: 5.

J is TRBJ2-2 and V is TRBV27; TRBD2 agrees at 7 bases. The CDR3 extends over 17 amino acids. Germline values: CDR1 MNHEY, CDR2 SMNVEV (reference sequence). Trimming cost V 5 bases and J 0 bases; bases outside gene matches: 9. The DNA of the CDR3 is TGTGCCAGCAGTGAACTTCGCGGGGGAACGAACACCGGGGAGCTGTTTTTT. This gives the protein CASSELRGGTNTGELFF.

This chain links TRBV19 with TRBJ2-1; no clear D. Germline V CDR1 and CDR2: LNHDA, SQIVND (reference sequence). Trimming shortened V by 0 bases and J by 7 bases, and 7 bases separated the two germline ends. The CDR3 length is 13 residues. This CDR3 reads CASSIERLNEQFF. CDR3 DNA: TGTGCCAGTAGTATAGAGAGGCTAAATGAGCAGTTCTTC.

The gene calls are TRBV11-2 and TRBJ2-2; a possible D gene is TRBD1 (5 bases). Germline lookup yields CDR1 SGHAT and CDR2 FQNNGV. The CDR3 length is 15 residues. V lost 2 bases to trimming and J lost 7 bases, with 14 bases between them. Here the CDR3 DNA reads TGTGCCAGCAGCTTAAAAGGGGCCCTCAGCGGGGAGCTGTTTTTT. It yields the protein CASSLKGALSGELFF.

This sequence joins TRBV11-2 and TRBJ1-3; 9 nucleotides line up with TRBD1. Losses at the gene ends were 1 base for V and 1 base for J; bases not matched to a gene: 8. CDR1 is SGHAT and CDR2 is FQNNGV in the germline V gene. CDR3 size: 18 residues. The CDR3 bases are TGTGCCAGCAGCTTAGGACCGGGACAGGGCTTATCTGGAAACACCATATATTTT. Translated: CASSLGPGQGLSGNTIYF.

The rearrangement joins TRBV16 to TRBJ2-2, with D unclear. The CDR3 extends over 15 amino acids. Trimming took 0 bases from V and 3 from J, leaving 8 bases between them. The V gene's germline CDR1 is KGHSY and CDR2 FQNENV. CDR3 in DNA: TGTGCCAGCAGCCAATCGGGCTCACACACCGGGGAGCTGTTTTTT. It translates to CASSQSGSHTGELFF.

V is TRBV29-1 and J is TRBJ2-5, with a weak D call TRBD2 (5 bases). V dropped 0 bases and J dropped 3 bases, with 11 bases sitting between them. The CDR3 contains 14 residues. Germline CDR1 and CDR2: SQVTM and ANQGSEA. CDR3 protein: CSVEDTGVEETQYF. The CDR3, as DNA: TGCAGCGTTGAAGATACCGGGGTGGAAGAGACCCAGTACTTC.